One sample yielded the 3 T cell receptor beta chains listed below, sequenced in a study of T-cell reconstitution after alpha-beta-depleted transplantation in children. Preparation of the TCRbeta library involved a method that used unique molecular identifiers. TCRdb used MiXCR to reprocess the PCR reads, holding one entry per CDR3 protein. The sample holds about 410,000 distinct CDR3 sequences; roughly 20% are singletons and the top ten take less than 4.5%. The sequencing used PBMCs from the stem cell graft donor, collected from the stem cell graft. These receptors were obtained from a human donor who donated a stem cell graft to a child with acute myeloid leukemia.

This chain uses TRBV24-1 with TRBJ2-3; 7 nucleotides align to TRBD2. The length of the CDR3 is 14 residues. J was trimmed by 4 bases and V by 5 bases; bases with no gene match: 5. Germline V lookup: CDR1 KGHDR, CDR2 SFDVKD. CDR3 residues: CATSASGGADTQYF. DNA for the CDR3: TGTGCCACCAGTGCTAGCGGCGGGGCAGATACGCAGTATTTT.

This clonotype was counted only a few times. The rearrangement joins TRBV20-1 to TRBJ2-7, with 8 bases lining up with TRBD2. CDR3 size: 12 residues. J gave up 2 bases and V 6 bases, and 3 bases lay outside the gene matches. Germline V CDR1 and CDR2: DFQATT, SNEGSKA (reference sequence). CDR3 sequence (DNA): TGCAGTGCCCGGGAGGGGGCCTACGAGCAGTACTTC. This gives the protein CSAREGAYEQYF.

The chain carries TRBV5-5 and TRBJ2-1; 9 bases are shared with TRBD1. V lost 4 bases to trimming and J lost 5 bases; unmatched junction nucleotides: 7. Germline V gene lookup returns CDR1 SGHKS and CDR2 YYEKEE (reference sequence). The CDR3 totals 15 residues. The chain's CDR3 is CASSVRDRADNEQFF. The CDR3 DNA sequence: TGTGCCAGCAGCGTCCGGGACAGGGCGGACAATGAGCAGTTCTTC.